The 3 T cell receptor beta chains below were found in one sample sequenced in a study of T cell repertoires in cytomegalovirus infection. TCRdb re-derived calls from the reads in MiXCR, one entry per CDR3 protein. This table has roughly 130,000 distinct CDR3 sequences, less than 9.5% appearing once. The sequencing sample was made of PBMCs. All receptors derive from a human donor in good health (CMV status not recorded). Some clones in this sample may be carry-over from other donors' samples.

This clonotype showed up many times. The rearrangement joins TRBV12-3 or TRBV12-4 to TRBJ2-5; possibly TRBD1 for D (6 bases). Deletions cut 1 base from V and 1 base from J, with 7 bases between. CDR3 length equals 14 residues. For the CDR3, the DNA is TGTGCCAGCAGTTTAGGCAGGGGCCAAGAGACCCAGTACTTC. This encodes CASSLGRGQETQYF.

The table lists this clonotype with a few counts. The chain employs TRBV28 and TRBJ2-2; 8 bases agree with TRBD1. V shed 4 bases and J 5 bases; nucleotides not matched to a gene: 12. From germline, CDR1 is MDHEN and CDR2 SYDVKM. CDR3 length equals 17 residues. CDR3 nucleotides: TGTGCCAGCAGTTCGCCTACAGGGGGGCGAAGAACCGGGGAGCTGTTTTTT. This translates into CASSSPTGGRRTGELFF.

The V gene is TRBV29-1, the J gene TRBJ2-1, with 9 nucleotides matching TRBD1. With V trimmed by 5 bases and J by 6 bases, 11 bases remained unmatched. Germline V CDR1 and CDR2: SQVTM, ANQGSEA. The CDR3 loop spans 15 amino acids. CDR3 in DNA: TGCAGCGTTCGTCTGGACAGGGGTTACCTCAATGAGCAGTTCTTC. Protein product: CSVRLDRGYLNEQFF.